One and the same sample provided the 18 T cell receptor beta chains below, sequenced in a study of T cell repertoires in cytomegalovirus infection. TCRdb independently ran MiXCR on the reads; one entry per CDR3 protein. The sample consists of 230,000 or so distinct CDR3 sequences, roughly two fifths of them appearing once. Their antigens remain unidentified. Here the sequenced sample was CD8+ T cells from cultured PBMCs, taken from culture after CMV antigen stimulation. The receptors were gathered from a human donor in good health (CMV status not recorded). Some clones in this sample may be carry-over from other donors' samples.

In its sample, this clonotype was seen a few times. The rearrangement links TRBV12-3 or TRBV12-4 to TRBJ2-3; 13 bases agree with TRBD2. The CDR3 consists of 15 residues. Germline trimming cut 5 bases from V and 14 bases from J; bases unmatched to any gene: 13. This chain's CDR3 is CASSPPGLAGRRGYF. Written as DNA, the CDR3 is TGTGCCAGCAGTCCTCCGGGACTAGCGGGGCGACGCGGGTATTTT.

The chain joins TRBV2 to TRBJ2-1; D perhaps matches TRBD2 (6 bases). The CDR3 consists of 14 residues. Germline V gene lookup returns CDR1 SNHLY and CDR2 FYNNEI. The germline V and J ends were trimmed by 5 bases and 8 bases, with 16 bases remaining between them. As DNA, the CDR3 is TGTGCCAGCAGTCGACTAGGTTCTGGTGATGAGCAGTTCTTC. Its translation: CASSRLGSGDEQFF.

In DNA, the CDR3 is TGTGCCACCAGTGATTTGCCGGGGACAGCCGAAACCTACAATGAGCAGTTCTTC. Translating gives CATSDLPGTAETYNEQFF. The chain carries TRBV24-1 and TRBJ2-1; 7 positions match TRBD1. Per the germline V gene, CDR1 is KGHDR and CDR2 is SFDVKD. This CDR3 has 18 residues. Trimming took 0 bases from V and 2 from J; bases not matched to a gene: 9.

The CDR3 region has the DNA TGTGCCAGCAGTTTATCCCGGGACAGGGGGCAATACGAGCAGTACTTC. Translating gives CASSLSRDRGQYEQYF. The V gene is TRBV27, the J gene TRBJ2-7; 12 nucleotides agree with TRBD1. After removal of 0 bases from V and 4 bases from J, the junction contained 4 bases not matched to a gene. Germline V CDR1 and CDR2: MNHEY, SMNVEV (reference sequence). This CDR3 contains 16 residues.

V gene TRBV12-3 or TRBV12-4 combines with J gene TRBJ2-1; 9 positions match TRBD2. The V segment lost 7 bases and the J segment 8 bases; nucleotides outside the gene matches: 18. The CDR3 sequence is 17 residues long. DNA for the CDR3: TGTGCCAGCATTCCAGAAGGGACCGGGACTAGCTCAGATGAGCAGTTCTTC. This codes for CASIPEGTGTSSDEQFF.

This clonotype has only one observation. This chain uses TRBV7-6 with TRBJ2-7; tentatively, D is TRBD1 or TRBD2 (6 bases each). The CDR3 totals 14 residues. Trimming left V 4 bases short and J 5 bases short, with 15 bases between. Germline values: CDR1 SGHVS, CDR2 FNYEAQ. The CDR3 nucleotides are TGTGCCAGCAGCTCCCGAATGGGGGGCAACGAGCAGTACTTC. Translation gives CASSSRMGGNEQYF.

The rearrangement joins TRBV7-9 to TRBJ1-2, with 7 positions matching TRBD1. Germline V gene data show CDR1 as SEHNR and CDR2 as FQNEAQ (reference sequence). The CDR3 contains 15 residues. The V segment lost 1 base and the J segment 7 bases; nucleotides outside the gene matches: 9. The CDR3, as DNA: TGTGCCAGCAGCTTAGAGCTAGGGGGCGAAGTTGGCTACACCTTC. It translates to CASSLELGGEVGYTF.

This clonotype came up many times. The genes are TRBV14 and TRBJ2-1, with a possible D match to TRBD1 (5 bases). The germline CDR1 and CDR2 sequences are SGHDN and FVKESK. Trimming pared 3 bases from V and 2 bases from J, leaving 11 bases between. CDR3 length: 15 amino acids. The CDR3, as DNA: TGTGCCAGCAGCCATTTGGGGCCGACCTACAATGAGCAGTTCTTC. Amino acid sequence: CASSHLGPTYNEQFF.

This clonotype was detected a few times. V is TRBV9 and J is TRBJ1-6; D is perhaps TRBD1 (5 bases). Per germline, CDR1 SGDLS and CDR2 YYNGEE. This CDR3 has 15 residues. Deletions cut 2 bases from V and 10 bases from J, with 16 bases between. Here the CDR3 DNA reads TGTGCCAGCAGCGTGAGCGGAGGGAGGGGATCACCCCTCCACTTT. Translated: CASSVSGGRGSPLHF.

The chain recombines TRBV5-1 with TRBJ2-3; 12 nucleotides line up with TRBD2. With V trimmed by 4 bases and J by 10 bases, 10 bases remained unmatched. From germline, CDR1 is SGHRS and CDR2 YFSETQ. CDR3 length: 15 residues. CDR3 residues: CASSGRTSGMGPQYF. The CDR3 DNA is TGCGCCAGCAGCGGCCGGACTAGCGGGATGGGGCCGCAGTATTTT. Based on the CDR3 plus reference TRBV5-1 and TRBJ2-3, the full variable domain is KAGVTQTPRYLIKTRGQQVTLSCSPISGHRSVSWYQQTPGQGLQFLFEYFSETQRNKGNFPGRFSGRQFSNSRSEMNVSTLELGDSALYLCASSGRTSGMGPQYFGPGTRLTVL.

This chain joins TRBV29-1 and TRBJ2-3; no reliable D call. Germline V gene sequence: CDR1 SQVTM, CDR2 ANQGSEA. This CDR3 contains 14 residues. V was pared by 4 bases and J by 2 bases, with 13 bases between. DNA of the CDR3: TGCAGCGTTGTGTCCAGCGCCTACACAGATACGCAGTATTTT. This sequence encodes CSVVSSAYTDTQYF.

This clonotype showed up just a few times. The chain links TRBV2 to TRBJ1-5; maybe TRBD1 (6 bases). The CDR3 contains 14 residues. V dropped 5 bases and J dropped 5 bases, with 13 bases sitting between them. Germline V gene sequence: CDR1 SNHLY, CDR2 FYNNEI. The DNA for the CDR3 is TGTGCCAGCAGTAAGGGGGTTGAGGATCAGCCCCAGCATTTT. Protein sequence: CASSKGVEDQPQHF.

Ten or more counts support this clonotype. The rearrangement joins TRBV7-8 to TRBJ2-3; 13 bases fit TRBD2. The CDR3 is made up of 19 amino acids. V lost 1 base, J lost 0 bases, and 7 bases stayed unmatched. Germline V gene sequence: CDR1 SGHVS, CDR2 FQNEAQ. The CDR3 DNA sequence: TGTGCCAGCAGCTTAGATTTTAGGGGACTAGCGGGAAGCACAGATACGCAGTATTTT. Protein: CASSLDFRGLAGSTDTQYF.

This chain connects TRBV7-6 to TRBJ1-4, with D possibly being TRBD1 (6 bases). The V end lost 3 bases, the J end lost 5 bases, and 22 bases lay between the germline ends. CDR1 and CDR2 from the germline V gene are SGHVS and FNYEAQ. The CDR3 spans 18 residues. CDR3 sequence: CASSFNKEQGLTNEKLFF. The DNA of the CDR3 is TGTGCCAGCAGCTTTAACAAGGAGCAGGGGCTAACAAATGAAAAACTGTTTTTT. Filled out from reference TRBV7-6 and TRBJ1-4, the complete variable domain reads GAGVSQSPRYKVTKRGQDVALRCDPISGHVSLYWYRQALGQGPEFLTYFNYEAQQDKSGLPNDRFSAERPEGSISTLTIQRTEQRDSAMYRCASSFNKEQGLTNEKLFFGSGTQLSVL.

The chain uses TRBV15 and TRBJ2-1, with 10 positions matching TRBD2. CDR1 is LNHNV and CDR2 is YYDKDF in the germline V gene (reference sequence). The CDR3 loop spans 21 amino acids. V lost 0 bases, J lost 7 bases, and 21 bases stayed unmatched. The DNA of the CDR3 is TGTGCCACCAGCAGAGATTGGACCGGGACTAGCGCCTCCCTGATGGGGAATGAGCAGTTCTTC. It translates to CATSRDWTGTSASLMGNEQFF.

This rearrangement joins TRBV7-9 to TRBJ1-5; D is possibly TRBD1 (5 bases). CDR1 and CDR2 (germline): SEHNR, FQNEAQ (reference sequence). The CDR3 is 16 residues long. Trimming pared 1 base from V and 3 bases from J, leaving 13 bases between. CDR3 region: CASSLGSGTYNQPQHF. Written as DNA, the CDR3 is TGTGCCAGCAGCTTAGGTTCAGGGACGTACAATCAGCCCCAGCATTTT. Full variable domain (remainder filled in from reference TRBV7-9 and TRBJ1-5): DTGVSQNPRHKITKRGQNVTFRCDPISEHNRLYWYRQTLGQGPEFLTYFQNEAQLEKSRLLSDRFSAERPKGSFSTLEIQRTEQGDSAMYLCASSLGSGTYNQPQHFGDGTRLSIL.

This sequence joins TRBV7-8 and TRBJ2-7; TRBD2 aligns across 7 bases. Germline assignment: CDR1 SGHVS and CDR2 FQNEAQ. The junction had 7 bases not matched to a gene; V was cut back by 5 bases and J by 0 bases. The CDR3 is made up of 15 amino acids. The DNA for the CDR3 is TGTGCCAGCAGCCCTTCGGGGGGTGTCTCCTACGAGCAGTACTTC. It is translated as CASSPSGGVSYEQYF.

This clonotype was counted only a few times. V usage is TRBV7-2 and J usage is TRBJ2-3, with unresolved D. Germline assignment: CDR1 SGHTA and CDR2 FQGNSA. V was pared by 1 base and J by 5 bases, with 10 bases between. The CDR3 spans 14 residues. CDR3 sequence (DNA): TGTGCCAGCAGCTTAGGACTCTCAGGAGATACGCAGTATTTT. It encodes CASSLGLSGDTQYF.